Included here is one T cell receptor beta chain sequence, with context. This entry comes from a study of control samples from healthy donors and cancer patients. Trimming took 5 bases from V and 3 from J, leaving 11 bases between them. CDR1 is LNHDA, CDR2 SQIVND, per germline (reference sequence). The CDR3 totals 13 residues. TCRdb keeps only in-frame clones here, not all; method: immunoSEQ multiplex PCR. The sample lists about 180,000 clones, nearly 90% occurring once. This receptor was identified in a woman aged 50 to 65 in good health. This chain connects TRBV19 to TRBJ2-7; D may be TRBD1 or TRBD2 (6 bases each). The sample consisted of blood. The CDR3 DNA reads as TGTGCCAGTAGTGACGGGGGCCGCTACGAGCAGTACTTC. It yields the protein CASSDGGRYEQYF.